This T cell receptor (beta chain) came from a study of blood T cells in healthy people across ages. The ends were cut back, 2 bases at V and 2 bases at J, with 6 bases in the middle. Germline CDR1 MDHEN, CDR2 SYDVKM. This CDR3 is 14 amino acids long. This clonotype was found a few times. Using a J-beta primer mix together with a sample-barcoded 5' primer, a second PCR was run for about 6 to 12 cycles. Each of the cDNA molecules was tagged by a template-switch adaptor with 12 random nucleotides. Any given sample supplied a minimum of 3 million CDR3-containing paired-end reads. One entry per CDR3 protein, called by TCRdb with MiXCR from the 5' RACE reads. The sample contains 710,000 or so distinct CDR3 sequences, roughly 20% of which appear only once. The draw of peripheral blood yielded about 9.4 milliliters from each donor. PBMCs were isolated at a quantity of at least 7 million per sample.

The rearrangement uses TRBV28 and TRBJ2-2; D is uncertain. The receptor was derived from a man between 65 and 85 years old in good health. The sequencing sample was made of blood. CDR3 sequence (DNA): TGTGCCAGCAGTTTAAGACCTAACACCGGGGAGCTGTTTTTT. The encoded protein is CASSLRPNTGELFF.